This T cell receptor (beta chain) was observed in a study of CD8+ T cells in alopecia areata. The treatment here: oral pan-JAK inhibitor, 5-10 mg twice daily. Once RNA had been extracted, it was reverse transcribed into cDNA to act as the sequencing template. Libraries were prepared by immunoSEQ multiplex PCR; TCRdb keeps only in-frame clonotypes and omits some of them. The sample consists of about 160,000 clones, around three fifths of them appearing once. V lost 8 bases and J lost 7, with 15 bases in between. This CDR3 region has 13 residues. Germline CDR1 and CDR2: SQVTM and ANQGSEA. The rearrangement uses TRBV29-1 and TRBJ1-6; possible D gene TRBD1, 5 bases. The origin of this receptor is a human donor with alopecia areata. The sequencing used CD4+ T cells sorted from blood, collected at week 4, from a patient treated with tofacitinib. The CDR3 bases are TGCAGCCCATGGGGGGGGTGGAATTCACCCCTCCACTTT. Protein sequence: CSPWGGWNSPLHF.